This TCR beta chain comes out of a study of T cell repertoires in cytomegalovirus infection. One entry per CDR3 protein, called by TCRdb with MiXCR from the reads. The top ten clones hold approximately 19% of a sample with about 270,000 distinct CDR3 sequences, roughly 21% of them seen once. The CDR3 sequence is 15 residues long. The V gene's germline CDR1 is SGHRS and CDR2 YFSETQ. The germline V and J ends were trimmed by 5 bases and 12 bases, with 21 bases remaining between them. At least ten counts were recorded for this clonotype. Its antigen is not identified. The rearrangement joins TRBV5-1 to TRBJ1-6; TRBD1 is a possible D gene (5 bases). Specimen: cultured PBMCs, collected from culture after CMV antigen stimulation. The sequence was obtained from a human donor in good health (CMV status not recorded). Some clones in this sample may be carry-over from other donors' samples. CDR3: CASSSNGASGVPLHF. CDR3 coding DNA: TGCGCCAGCAGTTCGAACGGGGCGTCGGGGGTACCCCTCCACTTT.